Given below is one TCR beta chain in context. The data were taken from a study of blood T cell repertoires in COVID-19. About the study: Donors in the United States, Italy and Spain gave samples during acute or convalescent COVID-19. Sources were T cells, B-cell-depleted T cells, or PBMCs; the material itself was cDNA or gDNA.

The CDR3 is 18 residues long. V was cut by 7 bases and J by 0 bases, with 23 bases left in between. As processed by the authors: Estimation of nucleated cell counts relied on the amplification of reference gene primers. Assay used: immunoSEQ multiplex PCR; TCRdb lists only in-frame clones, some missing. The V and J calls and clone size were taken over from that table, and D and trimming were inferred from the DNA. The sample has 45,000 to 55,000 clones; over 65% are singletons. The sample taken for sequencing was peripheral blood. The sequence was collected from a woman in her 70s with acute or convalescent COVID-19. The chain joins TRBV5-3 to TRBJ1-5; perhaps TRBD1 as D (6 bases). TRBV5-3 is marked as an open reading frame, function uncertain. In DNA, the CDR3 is TGTGCCAGACTGGGGCCCGGCCCCGGACAGTATAGCAATCAGCCCCAGCATTTT. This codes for CARLGPGPGQYSNQPQHF.